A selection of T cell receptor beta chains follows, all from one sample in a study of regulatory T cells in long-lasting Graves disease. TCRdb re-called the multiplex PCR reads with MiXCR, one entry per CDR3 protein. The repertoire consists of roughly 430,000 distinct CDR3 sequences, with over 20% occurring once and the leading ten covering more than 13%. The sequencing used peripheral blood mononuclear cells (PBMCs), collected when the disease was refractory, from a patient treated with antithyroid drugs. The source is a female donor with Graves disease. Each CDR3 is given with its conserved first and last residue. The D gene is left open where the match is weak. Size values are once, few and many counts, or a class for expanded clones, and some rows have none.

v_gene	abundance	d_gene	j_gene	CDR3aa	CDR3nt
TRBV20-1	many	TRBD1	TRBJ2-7	CSASRGLGPYEQYF	TGCAGTGCCAGCAGGGGGCTCGGCCCCTACGAGCAGTACTTC
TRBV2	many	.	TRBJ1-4	CASKGWATNEKLFF	TGTGCCAGCAAGGGTTGGGCAACTAATGAAAAACTGTTTTTT
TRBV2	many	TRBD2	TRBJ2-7	CASIPGLAGDYEQYF	TGTGCCAGCATCCCGGGACTAGCGGGTGACTACGAGCAGTACTTC
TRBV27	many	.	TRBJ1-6	CASTGDRNSPLHF	TGTGCCAGCACTGGGGATAGAAATTCACCCCTCCACTTT
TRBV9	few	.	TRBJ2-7	CASSSRSRGVYEQYF	TGTGCCAGCAGCTCCCGAAGCCGAGGGGTCTACGAGCAGTACTTC
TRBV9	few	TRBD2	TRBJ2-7	CASSVGAAGVTYEQYF	TGTGCCAGCAGCGTAGGTGCGGCGGGAGTTACCTACGAGCAGTACTTC
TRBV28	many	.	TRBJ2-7	CASSFPGNYYEQYF	TGTGCCAGCAGTTTCCCGGGTAATTACTACGAGCAGTACTTC
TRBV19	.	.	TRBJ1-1	CASAEAMNTEAFF	TGTGCCAGTGCGGAGGCGATGAACACTGAAGCTTTCTTT
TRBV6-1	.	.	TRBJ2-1	CASREQQIYNEQFF	TGTGCCAGCAGGGAACAGCAGATTTACAATGAGCAGTTCTTC
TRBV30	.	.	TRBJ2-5	CAWTDGYQETQYF	TGTGCCTGGACGGACGGATACCAAGAGACCCAGTACTTC
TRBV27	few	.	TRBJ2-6	CASGGSASGANVLTF	TGTGCCAGCGGCGGGTCTGCCTCTGGGGCCAACGTCCTGACTTTC
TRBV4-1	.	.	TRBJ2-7	CASSLLTGAYEQYF	TGCGCCAGCAGCCTCCTGACAGGAGCTTACGAGCAGTACTTC
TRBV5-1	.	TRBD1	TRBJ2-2	CASSPDRVDTGELFF	TGCGCCAGCAGCCCGGACAGGGTTGACACCGGGGAGCTGTTTTTT
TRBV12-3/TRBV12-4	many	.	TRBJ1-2	CASSLGQLNYGYTF	TGTGCCAGCAGTTTAGGGCAGCTGAACTATGGCTACACCTTC
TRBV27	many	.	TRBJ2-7	CASSNTGSEQYF	TGTGCCAGCAGCAATACAGGGAGCGAGCAGTACTTC
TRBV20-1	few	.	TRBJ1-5	CSARVTGPDQPQHF	TGCAGTGCTAGAGTTACAGGGCCCGATCAGCCCCAGCATTTT
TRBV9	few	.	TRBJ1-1	CASSGAGGGAGTEAFF	TGTGCCAGCAGCGGAGCTGGGGGGGGCGCGGGCACTGAAGCTTTCTTT